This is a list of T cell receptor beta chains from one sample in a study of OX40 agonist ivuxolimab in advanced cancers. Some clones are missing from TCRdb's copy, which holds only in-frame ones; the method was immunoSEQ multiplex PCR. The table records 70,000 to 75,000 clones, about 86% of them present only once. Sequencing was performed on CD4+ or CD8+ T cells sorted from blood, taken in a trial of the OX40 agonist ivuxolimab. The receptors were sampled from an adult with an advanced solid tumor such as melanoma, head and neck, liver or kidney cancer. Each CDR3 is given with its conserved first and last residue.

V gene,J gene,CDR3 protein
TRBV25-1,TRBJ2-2,CASSVTSLGTGELFF
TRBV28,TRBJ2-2,CASRPRRDTGELFF
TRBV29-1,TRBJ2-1,CSGAAGTSGNNEQFF
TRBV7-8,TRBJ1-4,CASSLVLRDATNEKLFF
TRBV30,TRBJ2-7,CAWTLGTLTYEQYF
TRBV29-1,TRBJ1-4,CSGDRGGELFF
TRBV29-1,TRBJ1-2,CSAGRDSYYGYTF
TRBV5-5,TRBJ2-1,CASSLEAWGGREQFF
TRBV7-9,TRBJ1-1,CASSPWEGAPGDTEAFF
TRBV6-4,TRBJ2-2,CASRGESTGELFF
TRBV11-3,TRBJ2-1,CASSPQGVLQFF
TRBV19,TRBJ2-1,CASSIASGYYNEQFF
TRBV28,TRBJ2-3,CASSPGKGGTDTQYF
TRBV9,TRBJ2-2,CASSVREFRGELFF
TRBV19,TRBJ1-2,CASSIPTGSYTF
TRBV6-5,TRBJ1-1,CASSTRQGIKAFF